The clone carrying this T cell receptor beta chain was seen more than once but under ten times. No antigen is known for it. These data belong to a study of cytomegalovirus exposure and HLA in healthy donors. The study, taken as a whole, reports: TCR beta sequences numbering some 17,000 were associated with HLA alleles at 0.05 false discovery rate in a later analysis.

The PCR made use of 60 Vbeta and 13 Jbeta primers. Assay: immunoSEQ multiplex PCR; the TCRdb copy retains only in-frame clones and omits some. The data contain around 130,000 clones, more than 60% of them singletons. The receptor's source is a woman aged 40 to 50 in good health and CMV-seropositive. The sequenced material came from PBMCs.

The CDR3 spells CASSLTGGNQPQHF. The CDR3 DNA is TGTGCCAGCAGTTTGACAGGAGGCAATCAGCCCCAGCATTTT. V usage is TRBV6-6 and J usage is TRBJ1-5; TRBD1 is a possible D gene (6 bases). Germline loops: CDR1 MNHNY, CDR2 SVGAGI (reference sequence). CDR3 length equals 14 residues. The germline V and J ends were trimmed by 4 bases and 2 bases, with 9 bases remaining between them.